One and the same sample provided the 14 T cell receptor beta chains below, sequenced in a study of OX40 agonist ivuxolimab in advanced cancers. Libraries were made using the immunoSEQ multiplex PCR assay. TCRdb provides this immuneACCESS table in a form limited to in-frame rearrangements. Some clones are lacking; in checked studies, under half of them reflect an unresolved V gene, and why the rest are absent is not known. The sample yields tens of thousands of clones; around nine tenths were counted once. Together, the top ten hold 2.5% of the sample. This specimen was CD4+ or CD8+ T cells sorted from blood, taken in a trial of the OX40 agonist ivuxolimab. These receptors were taken from an adult with an advanced solid tumor such as melanoma, head and neck, liver or kidney cancer.

The chain uses TRBV6-5 and TRBJ1-4; a weak D match, TRBD1 (5 bases). CDR1 and CDR2 from the germline V gene are MNHEY and SVGAGI. The CDR3 is 15 residues long. V lost 2 bases and J 8 bases, leaving 15 bases between the germline ends. CDR3 protein: CASSYGGTIGEKLFF. CDR3 DNA: TGTGCCAGCAGTTACGGGGGGACGATTGGGGAAAAACTGTTTTTT.

This chain links TRBV28 with TRBJ2-5, with a weak D call TRBD2 (6 bases). This CDR3 is built from 13 residues. The V gene's germline CDR1 is MDHEN and CDR2 SYDVKM. Trimming removed 2 bases at V and 5 bases at J, with 9 bases between. CDR3 sequence: CASSLGRWETQYF. The CDR3 region has the DNA TGTGCCAGCAGTTTAGGGAGGTGGGAGACCCAGTACTTC.

The rearrangement links TRBV7-7 to TRBJ2-3; D may be TRBD2 (7 bases). The V gene lost 1 base and the J gene lost 5 bases, with 16 bases spanning the gap. CDR1 is SSHAT and CDR2 is FNYEAQ in the germline V gene (reference sequence). The CDR3 runs 16 residues. CDR3 loop: CASSLGTPGEGDTQYF. The CDR3 region has the DNA TGTGCCAGCAGCTTAGGAACCCCAGGGGAGGGAGATACGCAGTATTTT.

This rearrangement joins TRBV7-3 to TRBJ2-1, with TRBD2 identical over 10 bases. J lost 1 base, V lost 3 bases, and 3 bases had no gene match. The CDR3 is made up of 16 amino acids. Germline V CDR1 and CDR2: SGHTA, FQGTGA. Here the CDR3 reads CASSLRTSGSYNEQFF. In DNA form, the CDR3 reads TGTGCCAGCAGCTTGCGGACTAGCGGATCCTACAATGAGCAGTTCTTC.

This clone showed up just once. The rearrangement links TRBV5-1 to TRBJ2-3; D remains unclear. The CDR3 consists of 16 residues. Germline V gene lookup returns CDR1 SGHRS and CDR2 YFSETQ. V was clipped by 0 bases and J by 0 bases, with 11 bases between them. CDR3 region: CASSLEPASSTDTQYF. CDR3 nucleotides: TGCGCCAGCAGCTTGGAACCAGCATCTAGCACAGATACGCAGTATTTT.

The J gene is TRBJ1-3, the V gene TRBV7-6; D gene ambiguous. The V end was cut by 4 bases, the J end by 3 bases, with 10 bases between. CDR1 and CDR2 from the germline V gene are SGHVS and FNYEAQ. This CDR3 has 14 amino acids. For the CDR3, the DNA is TGTGCCAGCAGCTCCGGGCAGCATGGAAACACCATATATTTT. This sequence encodes CASSSGQHGNTIYF.

The rearrangement links TRBV28 to TRBJ1-1; possible D gene TRBD1, 6 bases. Germline V lookup: CDR1 MDHEN, CDR2 SYDVKM. CDR3 length equals 16 residues. Between the trimmed V and J ends, which lost 5 bases and 5 bases, there was a span of 21 bases. Written as DNA, the CDR3 is TGTGCCAGCAGTACGTTCAGGGGAGGTGGACTGACTGAAGCTTTCTTT. This gives the protein CASSTFRGGGLTEAFF.

This chain uses TRBV2 with TRBJ2-2; 9 bases align to TRBD2. The CDR3 runs 14 residues. Germline assignment: CDR1 SNHLY and CDR2 FYNNEI. V gave up 8 bases and J gave up 2 bases; unmatched junction bases: 3. CDR3 in amino acids: CASQRGVNTGELFF. The CDR3, as DNA: TGTGCCAGCCAGCGGGGGGTTAACACCGGGGAGCTGTTTTTT.

The chain carries TRBV29-1 and TRBJ1-1; 8 nucleotides match TRBD1. The CDR3 spans 16 residues. The V segment lost 3 bases and the J segment 0 bases; nucleotides outside the gene matches: 9. The germline V gene has CDR1 SQVTM and CDR2 ANQGSEA. The CDR3 here is CSVDLQGARMNTEAFF. CDR3 in DNA: TGCAGCGTTGACCTTCAGGGGGCAAGGATGAACACTGAAGCTTTCTTT.

The chain links TRBV12-5 to TRBJ2-7; D not certain. Trimming shortened V by 0 bases and J by 5 bases, and 5 bases separated the two germline ends. The CDR3 runs to 12 residues. The germline CDR1 and CDR2 sequences are LGHNT and FRNRAP. The CDR3 protein is CASGLVRDEQYF. The DNA for the CDR3 is TGTGCTAGTGGTTTGGTTAGGGACGAGCAGTACTTC.

The gene calls are TRBV7-2 and TRBJ2-7, with 10 bases identical to TRBD1. V lost 2 bases to trimming and J lost 3 bases; unmatched junction nucleotides: 10. This CDR3 comprises 17 residues. Germline CDR1 reads SGHTA; CDR2 reads FQGNSA. For the CDR3, the DNA is TGTGCCAGCAGCTTATTAAATAGACAGGGGGCTAGCTACGAGCAGTACTTC. Translation: CASSLLNRQGASYEQYF.

The CDR3 region has the DNA TGCGCCAGCAGCTCCAATTTTGAGGATACGGAAGCTTTCTTT. It is translated as CASSSNFEDTEAFF. This chain joins TRBV5-1 and TRBJ1-1; D is ambiguous. CDR1 and CDR2 from the germline V gene are SGHRS and YFSETQ. This CDR3 has 14 residues. Trimming removed 3 bases at V and 8 bases at J, with 17 bases between.

The chain joins TRBV10-3 to TRBJ2-1; D may be TRBD1 (7 bases). Per germline, CDR1 ENHRY and CDR2 SYGVKD. This CDR3 has 16 amino acids. V was pared by 2 bases and J by 4 bases, with 15 bases between. CDR3: CAISEAGQLGYNEQFF. In DNA, the CDR3 is TGTGCCATCAGTGAGGCGGGACAGTTGGGATACAATGAGCAGTTCTTC.

The chain links TRBV5-6 to TRBJ1-4; 10 nucleotides align to TRBD1. The germline gives CDR1 SGHDT, CDR2 YYEEEE. V dropped 3 bases and J dropped 6; count of bases not matched to a gene: 8. The length of the CDR3 is 16 residues. The CDR3 coding sequence is TGTGCCAGCAGCTCCGGGACAGGGGAGGAGTATGAAAAACTGTTTTTT. This sequence encodes CASSSGTGEEYEKLFF.